Each of the 29 T cell receptor beta chains below was sequenced from the same sample in a study of cytomegalovirus exposure and HLA in healthy donors. PCR used 60 Vbeta primers and 13 Jbeta primers. The protocol was immunoSEQ multiplex PCR, while the TCRdb copy is restricted to in-frame clones and leaves out a portion. The table records hundreds of thousands of clones, around 79% of them present only once. Sequences were obtained from PBMCs. The receptors were gathered from a male donor in good health and CMV-seronegative.

This chain connects TRBV10-3 to TRBJ1-2, with 11 bases identical to TRBD1. The V gene end was trimmed by 3 bases and the J gene end by 2 bases; junction bases not matched to a gene: 8. Germline V gives CDR1 ENHRY, CDR2 SYGVKD. This CDR3 is 17 amino acids long. The CDR3 DNA is TGTGCCATCAGTGAATCAGGTGGGACAGGGGGAAACTATGGCTACACCTTC. Residues: CAISESGGTGGNYGYTF.

This chain joins TRBV28 and TRBJ2-3; the D is unclear. The CDR3 length is 15 residues. V was shortened by 2 bases and J by 2 bases, with 11 bases between the two germline ends. Germline-derived CDR1 and CDR2 are MDHEN and SYDVKM. CDR3 residues: CASSLIQISTDTQYF. Written as DNA, the CDR3 is TGTGCCAGCAGTTTAATACAGATATCCACAGATACGCAGTATTTT.

The rearrangement uses TRBV5-8 and TRBJ2-7; 7 positions agree with TRBD1. Germline-derived CDR1 and CDR2 are SGHTS and YDEGEE. This CDR3 is 13 amino acids long. After removal of 4 bases from V and 0 bases from J, the junction contained 1 base not matched to a gene. The CDR3 protein is CASSRTGSYEQYF. The CDR3 DNA sequence: TGTGCCAGCAGCCGGACAGGCTCCTACGAGCAGTACTTC.

This clone has only a few counts. V usage is TRBV27 and J usage is TRBJ1-1; 10 bases agree with TRBD1. Germline V gene lookup returns CDR1 MNHEY and CDR2 SMNVEV (reference sequence). CDR3 length: 16 amino acids. With V trimmed by 4 bases and J by 4 bases, 9 bases remained unmatched. The DNA for the CDR3 is TGTGCCAGCAGTTCGCCGTACGGACAGGGGGGCACTGAAGCTTTCTTT. Residues: CASSSPYGQGGTEAFF.

About this clone itself: The junction departs from the called germline gene at one end, perhaps through a read error. The CDR3 region is CSSSLEGQGSSPLHF. CDR3 nucleotide sequence: TGTTCCAGCAGCTTAGAGGGACAGGGTAGTTCACCCCTCCACTTT. The chain combines TRBV7-9 with TRBJ1-6, with 9 bases matching TRBD1. This CDR3 contains 15 residues. CDR1 SEHNR and CDR2 FQNEAQ come from the germline V gene (reference sequence). The full variable domain, completed using reference TRBV7-9 and TRBJ1-6, is DTGVSQNPRHKITKRGQNVTFRCDPISEHNRLYWYRQTLGQGPEFLTYFQNEAQLEKSRLLSDRFSAERPKGSFSTLEIQRTEQGDSAMYLCSSSLEGQGSSPLHFGNGTRLTVT.

The V and J genes are TRBV11-2 and TRBJ2-2; 9 bases align to TRBD1. From germline, CDR1 is SGHAT and CDR2 FQNNGV. The CDR3 runs to 15 residues. The V gene end was trimmed by 4 bases and the J gene end by 5 bases; junction bases not matched to a gene: 5. The CDR3 loop is CASSYDRGRTGELFF. The CDR3 region has the DNA TGTGCCAGCAGCTACGACAGGGGGAGAACCGGGGAGCTGTTTTTT.

This chain joins TRBV4-3 and TRBJ2-1, with D possibly TRBD1 on 6 matching bases. Germline loops: CDR1 LGHNA, CDR2 YSLEER. Trimming left V 4 bases short and J 2 bases short, with 15 bases between. The CDR3 is made up of 16 amino acids. CDR3 nucleotides: TGCGCCAGCAGCCTTAGGACAGCAGCCACCTACAATGAGCAGTTCTTC. Translation gives CASSLRTAATYNEQFF.

The rearrangement uses TRBV7-6 and TRBJ2-2; D is unclear. The CDR3 sequence is 14 residues long. Germline V gene sequence: CDR1 SGHVS, CDR2 FNYEAQ. The V and J ends lost 3 bases and 0 bases respectively, with 5 bases between them. CDR3 loop: CASSLAPNTGELFF. CDR3 in DNA: TGTGCCAGCAGCTTGGCTCCGAACACCGGGGAGCTGTTTTTT.

This chain connects TRBV2 to TRBJ1-2; no reliable D call. This CDR3 has 11 residues. The germline gives CDR1 SNHLY, CDR2 FYNNEI. V was clipped by 6 bases and J by 5 bases, with 7 bases between them. The CDR3 DNA sequence: TGTGCCAGCAGCGGGATATATGGCTACACCTTC. The encoded protein is CASSGIYGYTF.

The rearrangement joins TRBV5-1 to TRBJ2-3; tentatively, D is TRBD1 (7 bases). Looked up from germline, CDR1 is SGHRS and CDR2 is YFSETQ. V gave up 1 base and J gave up 4 bases, with 19 bases separating them. This CDR3 spans 17 amino acids. CDR3 nucleotides: TGCGCCAGCAGCTTGTCAGGGGGGTCAAGGAGTCCAGATACGCAGTATTTT. The encoded protein is CASSLSGGSRSPDTQYF.

The rearrangement uses TRBV9 and TRBJ1-3, with D possibly TRBD1 on 6 matching bases. The CDR3 has 17 amino acids. The germline V gene has CDR1 SGDLS and CDR2 YYNGEE. The V gene lost 4 bases and the J gene lost 2 bases, with 19 bases spanning the gap. This chain's CDR3 is CASSPQGTPGPGNTIYF. DNA for the CDR3: TGTGCCAGCAGCCCACAGGGAACTCCGGGCCCTGGAAACACCATATATTTT.

This chain links TRBV7-6 with TRBJ1-1; 7 positions match TRBD1. The CDR3 spans 14 residues. CDR1 is SGHVS, CDR2 FNYEAQ, per germline. V trimming: 4 bases; J trimming: 7 bases; junction bases outside the gene matches: 9. The CDR3 spells CASSYGPGQIEAFF. DNA for the CDR3: TGTGCCAGCAGCTATGGCCCGGGACAGATTGAAGCTTTCTTT.

The V gene is TRBV2, the J gene TRBJ2-1; 8 bases align to TRBD1. With V trimmed by 4 bases and J by 8 bases, 4 bases remained unmatched. The germline CDR1 and CDR2 sequences are SNHLY and FYNNEI. The CDR3 is made up of 13 amino acids. The CDR3 bases are TGTGCCAGCAGTGGGACAGGGTGGCATGAGCAGTTCTTC. This encodes CASSGTGWHEQFF.

This clone has a single count. This CDR3 is also generated by other DNA sequences in the sample. The rearrangement uses TRBV27 and TRBJ2-7, with 11 bases fitting TRBD1. CDR3 size: 14 residues. Trimming removed 6 bases from V and 4 bases from J; junction bases left unmatched: 5. Germline CDR1 and CDR2: MNHEY and SMNVEV (reference sequence). The CDR3 nucleotides are TGTGCCAGCAGCCCAGGGACAGGGGGTTACGAGCAGTACTTC. Translated: CASSPGTGGYEQYF.

The chain has TRBV5-8 and TRBJ2-7; 12 nucleotides align to TRBD2. The CDR3 has 16 amino acids. Per germline, CDR1 SGHTS and CDR2 YDEGEE. The junction had 7 bases not matched to a gene; V was cut back by 2 bases and J by 4 bases. CDR3 sequence (DNA): TGTGCCAGCAGCTTCGGGACTAGCGGGCGCCTTTACGAGCAGTACTTC. Amino acid sequence: CASSFGTSGRLYEQYF.

The chain has TRBV27 and TRBJ2-7; 8 nucleotides line up with TRBD1. Germline V gene data show CDR1 as MNHEY and CDR2 as SMNVEV (reference sequence). The CDR3 covers 17 residues. Trimming at V came to 1 base and at J to 1 base, leaving 9 bases not matched to a gene. The CDR3 DNA sequence: TGTGCCAGCAGTTTATTAAACTCAGGGGGCCCTTCCTACGAGCAGTACTTC. As protein: CASSLLNSGGPSYEQYF.

The chain uses TRBV10-3 and TRBJ2-5; D may be TRBD1 (5 bases). This CDR3 comprises 15 residues. The germline V and J ends were trimmed by 0 bases and 5 bases, with 13 bases remaining between them. Germline V CDR1 and CDR2: ENHRY, SYGVKD. CDR3 sequence (DNA): TGTGCCATCAGTGAGTCGGCAGGGCTGTGGGAGACCCAGTACTTC. Residues: CAISESAGLWETQYF.

The genes are TRBV4-2 and TRBJ1-4, with 11 bases matching TRBD1. Germline V CDR1 and CDR2: LGHNA, YNFKEQ. Trimming took 3 bases from V and 5 from J; bases not matched to a gene: 8. The CDR3 is 17 amino acids. The CDR3 DNA is TGTGCCAGCAGCCATGTCCCGGGACAGGGGGGAAATGAAAAACTGTTTTTT. Residues: CASSHVPGQGGNEKLFF.

For the CDR3, the DNA is TGTGCCAGCAGTGATATGAGGTTAGGCAATCAGCCCCAGCATTTT. This encodes CASSDMRLGNQPQHF. The chain recombines TRBV2 with TRBJ1-5; no definite D call. Trimming removed 3 bases from V and 2 bases from J, with 11 bases in between. Germline CDR1 and CDR2: SNHLY and FYNNEI. The CDR3 contains 15 residues.

V usage is TRBV11-2 and J usage is TRBJ1-2, with TRBD1 as a possible D gene (6 bases). Germline assignment: CDR1 SGHAT and CDR2 FQNNGV. Trimming pared 0 bases from V and 4 bases from J, leaving 6 bases between. CDR3 length: 13 residues. CDR3 residues: CASSLEGGYGYTF. Here the CDR3 DNA reads TGTGCCAGCAGCTTAGAAGGGGGCTATGGCTACACCTTC.

For this clone: Other nucleotide sequences from this sample produce the same CDR3. The V gene is TRBV28, the J gene TRBJ2-7, with 7 bases lining up with TRBD1. Germline V gives CDR1 MDHEN, CDR2 SYDVKM. The CDR3 is made up of 13 amino acids. Trimming took 6 bases from V and 1 from J; bases not matched to a gene: 3. The CDR3 here is CASSPGQSYEQYF. The CDR3 nucleotides read TGTGCCAGCAGCCCGGGACAGTCCTACGAGCAGTACTTC.

This clone came up a few times. This rearrangement joins TRBV7-7 to TRBJ2-7; perhaps TRBD2 as D (6 bases). The germline gives CDR1 SSHAT, CDR2 FNYEAQ (reference sequence). The ends were cut back, 5 bases at V and 5 bases at J, with 13 bases in the middle. The CDR3 extends over 13 amino acids. CDR3 sequence (DNA): TGTGCCAGCAGCCGCCGCGGGGTCAACGAGCAGTACTTC. It codes for CASSRRGVNEQYF. Full variable domain (missing parts from reference TRBV7-7 and TRBJ2-7): GAGVSQSPRYKVTKRGQDVTLRCDPISSHATLYWYQQALGQGPEFLTYFNYEAQPDKSGLPSDRFSAERPEGSISTLTIQRTEQRDSAMYRCASSRRGVNEQYFGPGTRLTVT.

The gene calls are TRBV7-6 and TRBJ2-7, with TRBD1 identical over 10 bases. Germline-derived CDR1 and CDR2 are SGHVS and FNYEAQ. This CDR3 comprises 15 residues. V lost 5 bases to trimming and J lost 2 bases; unmatched junction nucleotides: 6. This chain's CDR3 is CASSTPGTGAYEQYF. The CDR3 coding sequence is TGTGCCAGCAGCACGCCCGGGACAGGGGCCTACGAGCAGTACTTC. Supplemented by reference TRBV7-6 and TRBJ2-7, the full variable domain reads GAGVSQSPRYKVTKRGQDVALRCDPISGHVSLYWYRQALGQGPEFLTYFNYEAQQDKSGLPNDRFSAERPEGSISTLTIQRTEQRDSAMYRCASSTPGTGAYEQYFGPGTRLTVT.

The rearrangement uses TRBV6-5 and TRBJ1-3; no reliable D call. Germline CDR1 is MNHEY and CDR2 is SVGAGI. The CDR3 totals 15 residues. The germline V and J ends were trimmed by 4 bases and 0 bases, with 10 bases remaining between them. CDR3 protein: CASSLTVSSGNTIYF. CDR3 sequence (DNA): TGTGCCAGCAGTTTAACAGTCTCCTCTGGAAACACCATATATTTT.

Concerning this clone itself: A junction end diverges from the germline sequence, so it may reflect a read error. J is TRBJ2-1 and V is TRBV7-7; TRBD2 might be the D (6 bases). The CDR3 has 13 residues. Germline values: CDR1 SSHAT, CDR2 FNYEAQ (reference sequence). CDR3 sequence: CASSADRGNEQFF. The CDR3 DNA reads TGTGCTAGCAGCGCCGACCGGGGGAATGAGCAGTTCTTC.

This clone was picked up a small number of times. The rearrangement joins TRBV5-6 to TRBJ2-6; no clear D gene. Germline CDR1 SGHDT, CDR2 YYEEEE. This CDR3 spans 14 amino acids. V was pared by 2 bases and J by 2 bases, with 5 bases between. The CDR3 is CASSFLPGANVLTF. In DNA, the CDR3 is TGTGCCAGCAGCTTCCTTCCTGGGGCCAACGTCCTGACTTTC. The variable domain in full, completed from reference TRBV5-6 and TRBJ2-6, reads DAGVTQSPTHLIKTRGQQVTLRCSPKSGHDTVSWYQQALGQGPQFIFQYYEEEERQRGNFPDRFSGHQFPNYSSELNVNALLLGDSALYLCASSFLPGANVLTFGAGSRLTVL.

This chain connects TRBV5-1 to TRBJ2-5, with TRBD1 identical over 7 bases. V gave up 6 bases and J gave up 2 bases; unmatched junction bases: 13. The CDR3 has 16 amino acids. CDR1 and CDR2 from the germline V gene are SGHRS and YFSETQ. The CDR3 loop reads CASNPPSVTGQETQYF. CDR3 nucleotides: TGCGCCAGCAACCCTCCCTCTGTGACAGGGCAAGAGACCCAGTACTTC. Full variable domain (outside the CDR3, taken from reference TRBV5-1 and TRBJ2-5): KAGVTQTPRYLIKTRGQQVTLSCSPISGHRSVSWYQQTPGQGLQFLFEYFSETQRNKGNFPGRFSGRQFSNSRSEMNVSTLELGDSALYLCASNPPSVTGQETQYFGPGTRLLVL.

The chain is built from TRBV18 and TRBJ2-7; 9 positions match TRBD2. The CDR3 spans 17 residues. In germline, CDR1 is KGHSH, CDR2 LQKENI. V lost 3 bases to trimming and J lost 5 bases; unmatched junction nucleotides: 14. The CDR3 nucleotides are TGTGCCAGCTCACCCCCCCGGGGGGCGGGAGGGCCGCACGAGCAGTACTTC. Translation gives CASSPPRGAGGPHEQYF.

The rearrangement uses TRBV11-3 and TRBJ2-3; tentatively, D is TRBD2 (6 bases). The V gene's germline CDR1 is SGHNT and CDR2 YENEEA. The CDR3 totals 14 residues. With 3 bases removed from V and 7 bases from J, the gap between germline ends came to 14 bases. The CDR3 protein is CASSLAGTQYTQYF. CDR3 nucleotides: TGTGCCAGCAGCTTGGCGGGAACACAATATACGCAGTATTTT.